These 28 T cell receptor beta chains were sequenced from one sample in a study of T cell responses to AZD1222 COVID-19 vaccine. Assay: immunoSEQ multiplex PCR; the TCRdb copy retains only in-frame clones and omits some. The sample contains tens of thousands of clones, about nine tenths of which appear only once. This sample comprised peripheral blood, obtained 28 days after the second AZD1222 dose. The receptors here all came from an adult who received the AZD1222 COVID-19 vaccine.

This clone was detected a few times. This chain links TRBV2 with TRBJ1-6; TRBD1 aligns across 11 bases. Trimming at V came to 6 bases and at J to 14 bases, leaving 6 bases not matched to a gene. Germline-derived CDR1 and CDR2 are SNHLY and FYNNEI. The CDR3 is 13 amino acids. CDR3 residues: CASRGQGGKALHF. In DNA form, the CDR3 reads TGTGCCAGCAGGGGACAGGGGGGAAAGGCCCTCCACTTT.

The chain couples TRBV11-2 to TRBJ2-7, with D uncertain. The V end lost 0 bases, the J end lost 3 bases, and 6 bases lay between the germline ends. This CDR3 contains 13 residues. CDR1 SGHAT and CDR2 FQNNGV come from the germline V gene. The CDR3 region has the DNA TGTGCCAGCAGCTTAGAACAGTACTACGAGCAGTACTTC. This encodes CASSLEQYYEQYF. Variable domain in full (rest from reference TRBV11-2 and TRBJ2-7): EAGVAQSPRYKIIEKRQSVAFWCNPISGHATLYWYQQILGQGPKLLIQFQNNGVVDDSQLPKDRFSAERLKGVDSTLKIQPAKLEDSAVYLCASSLEQYYEQYFGPGTRLTVT.

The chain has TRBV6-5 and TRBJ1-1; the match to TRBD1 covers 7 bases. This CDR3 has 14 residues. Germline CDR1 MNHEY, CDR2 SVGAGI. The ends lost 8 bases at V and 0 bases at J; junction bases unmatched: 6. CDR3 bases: TGTGCCAGCCGACAGGGACGGGTGAACACTGAAGCTTTCTTT. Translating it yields CASRQGRVNTEAFF.

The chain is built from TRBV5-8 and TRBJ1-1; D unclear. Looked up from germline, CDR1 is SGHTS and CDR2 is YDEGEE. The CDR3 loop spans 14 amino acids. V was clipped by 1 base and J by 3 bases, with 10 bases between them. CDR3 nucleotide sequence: TGTGCCAGCAGCTTGCGACGCGGGTACACTGAAGCTTTCTTT. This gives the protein CASSLRRGYTEAFF.

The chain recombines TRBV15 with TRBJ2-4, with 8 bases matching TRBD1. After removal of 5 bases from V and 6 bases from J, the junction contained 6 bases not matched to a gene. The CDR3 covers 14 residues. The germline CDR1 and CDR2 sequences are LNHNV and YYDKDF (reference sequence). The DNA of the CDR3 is TGTGCCACCAGCGGTGACAGGGGAGGAAACATTCAGTACTTC. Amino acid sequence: CATSGDRGGNIQYF.

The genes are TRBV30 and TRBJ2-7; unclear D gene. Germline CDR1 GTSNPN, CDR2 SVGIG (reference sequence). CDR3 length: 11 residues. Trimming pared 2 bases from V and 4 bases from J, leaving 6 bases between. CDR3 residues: CAWSFGYEQYF. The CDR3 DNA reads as TGTGCCTGGAGTTTCGGTTACGAGCAGTACTTC.

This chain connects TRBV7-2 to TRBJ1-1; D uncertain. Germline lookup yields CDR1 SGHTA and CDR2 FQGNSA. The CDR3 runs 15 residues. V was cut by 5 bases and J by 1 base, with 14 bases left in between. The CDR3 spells CASSLGRRGNTEAFF. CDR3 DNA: TGTGCCAGCAGCCTAGGGAGGCGAGGGAACACTGAAGCTTTCTTT.

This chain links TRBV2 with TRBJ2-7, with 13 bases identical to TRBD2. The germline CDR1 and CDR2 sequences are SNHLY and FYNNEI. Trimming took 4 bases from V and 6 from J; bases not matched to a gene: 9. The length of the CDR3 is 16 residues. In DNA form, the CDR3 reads TGTGCCAGCAGTGGGGGGGGAGGACTAGCGGGAGTCGAGCAGTACTTC. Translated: CASSGGGGLAGVEQYF.

CDR3 in DNA: TGTGCCAGCAGTGAGGGGACTCAAAGCACTGAAGCTTTCTTT. This gives the protein CASSEGTQSTEAFF. This sequence joins TRBV6-1 and TRBJ1-1; a weak D match, TRBD1 (5 bases). The ends were cut back, 3 bases at V and 4 bases at J, with 12 bases in the middle. The CDR3 is made up of 14 amino acids. CDR1 and CDR2 from the germline V gene are MNHNS and SASEGT.

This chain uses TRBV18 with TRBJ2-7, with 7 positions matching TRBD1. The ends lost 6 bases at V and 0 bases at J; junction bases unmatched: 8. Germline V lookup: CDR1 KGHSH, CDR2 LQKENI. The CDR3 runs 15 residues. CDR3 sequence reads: CASSRTGTDSYEQYF. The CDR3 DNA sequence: TGTGCCAGCTCCCGAACCGGGACAGACTCCTACGAGCAGTACTTC.

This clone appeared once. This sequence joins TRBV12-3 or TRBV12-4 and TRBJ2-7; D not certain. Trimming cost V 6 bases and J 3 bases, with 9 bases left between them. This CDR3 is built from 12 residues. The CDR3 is CASSPFLYEQYF. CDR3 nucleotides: TGTGCCAGCAGCCCTTTCCTCTACGAGCAGTACTTC.

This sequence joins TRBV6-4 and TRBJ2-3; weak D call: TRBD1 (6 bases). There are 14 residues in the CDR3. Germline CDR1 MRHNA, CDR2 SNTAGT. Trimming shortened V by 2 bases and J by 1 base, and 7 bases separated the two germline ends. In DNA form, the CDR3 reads TGTGCCAGCAGTGACCGACAGGGCACAGATACGCAGTATTTT. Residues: CASSDRQGTDTQYF.

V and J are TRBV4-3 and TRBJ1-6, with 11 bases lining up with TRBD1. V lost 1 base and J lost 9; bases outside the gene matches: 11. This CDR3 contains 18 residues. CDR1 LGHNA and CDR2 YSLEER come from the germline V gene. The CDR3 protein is CASSQVWGQGDGFSPLHF. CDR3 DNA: TGCGCCAGCAGCCAAGTCTGGGGACAGGGGGACGGTTTTTCACCCCTCCACTTT.

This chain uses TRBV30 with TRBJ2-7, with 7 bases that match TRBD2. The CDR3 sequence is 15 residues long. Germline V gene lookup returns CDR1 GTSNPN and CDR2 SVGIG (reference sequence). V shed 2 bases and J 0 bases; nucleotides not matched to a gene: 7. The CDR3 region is CAWSSAGLRSYEQYF. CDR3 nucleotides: TGTGCCTGGAGTTCGGCGGGACTACGCTCCTACGAGCAGTACTTC.

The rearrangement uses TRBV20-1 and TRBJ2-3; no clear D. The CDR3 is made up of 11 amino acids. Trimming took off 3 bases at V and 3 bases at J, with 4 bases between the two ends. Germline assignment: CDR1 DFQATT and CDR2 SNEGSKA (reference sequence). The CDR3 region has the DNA TGCAGTGCTAGTCTGACAGATACGCAGTATTTT. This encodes CSASLTDTQYF.

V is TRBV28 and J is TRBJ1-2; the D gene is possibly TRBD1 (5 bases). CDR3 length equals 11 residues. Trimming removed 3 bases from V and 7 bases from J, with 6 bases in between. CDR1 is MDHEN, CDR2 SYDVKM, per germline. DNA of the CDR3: TGTGCCAGCAGTTTGGGGGGTGGCTACACCTTC. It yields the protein CASSLGGGYTF.

Here the CDR3 DNA reads TGTGCCAGCAGATATTTTGGGGGCCTAAGCTCCTATAATTCACCCCTCCACTTT. The encoded protein is CASRYFGGLSSYNSPLHF. The V and J genes are TRBV28 and TRBJ1-6, with TRBD1 as a possible D gene (6 bases). Germline V gene lookup returns CDR1 MDHEN and CDR2 SYDVKM. This CDR3 is built from 18 residues. V gave up 6 bases and J gave up 0 bases, with 18 bases separating them.

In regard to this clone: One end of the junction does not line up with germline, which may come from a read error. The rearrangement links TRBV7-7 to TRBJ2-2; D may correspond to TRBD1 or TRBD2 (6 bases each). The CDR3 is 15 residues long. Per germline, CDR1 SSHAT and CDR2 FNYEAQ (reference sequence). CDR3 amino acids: CASSLGGQATGELFF. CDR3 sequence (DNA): TGTGCTAGCAGCTTAGGGGGGCAAGCGACCGGGGAGCTGTTTTTT.

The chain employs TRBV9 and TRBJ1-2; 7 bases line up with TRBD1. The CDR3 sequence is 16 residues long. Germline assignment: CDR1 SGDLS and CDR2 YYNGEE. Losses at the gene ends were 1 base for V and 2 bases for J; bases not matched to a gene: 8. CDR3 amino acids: CASSVSGRTGNYGYTF. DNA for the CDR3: TGTGCCAGCAGCGTATCGGGCAGGACAGGAAACTATGGCTACACCTTC.

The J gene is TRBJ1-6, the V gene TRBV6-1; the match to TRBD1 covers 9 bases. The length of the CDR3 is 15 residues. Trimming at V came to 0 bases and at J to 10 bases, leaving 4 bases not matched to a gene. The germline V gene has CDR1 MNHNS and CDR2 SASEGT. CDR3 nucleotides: TGTGCCAGCAGTGAAGCAGGGACAGGGAGCTCACCCCTCCACTTT. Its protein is CASSEAGTGSSPLHF.

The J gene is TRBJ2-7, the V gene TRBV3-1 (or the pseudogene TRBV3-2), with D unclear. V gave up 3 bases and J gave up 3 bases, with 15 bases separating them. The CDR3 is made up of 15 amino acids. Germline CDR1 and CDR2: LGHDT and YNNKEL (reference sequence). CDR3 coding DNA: TGTGCCAGCAGCCACGAGCGTAACCCGGGCTACGAGCAGTACTTC. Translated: CASSHERNPGYEQYF.

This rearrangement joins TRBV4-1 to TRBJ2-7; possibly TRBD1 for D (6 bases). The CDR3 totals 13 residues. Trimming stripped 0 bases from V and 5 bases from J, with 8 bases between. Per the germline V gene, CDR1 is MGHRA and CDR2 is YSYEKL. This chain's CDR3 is CASSQDRDNEQYF. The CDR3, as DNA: TGCGCCAGCAGCCAAGATAGGGACAACGAGCAGTACTTC.

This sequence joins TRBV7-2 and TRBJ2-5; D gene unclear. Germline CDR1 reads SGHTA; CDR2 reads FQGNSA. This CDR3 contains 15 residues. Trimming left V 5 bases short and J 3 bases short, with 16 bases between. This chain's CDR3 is CASSPWESQKETQYF. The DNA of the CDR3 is TGTGCCAGCAGCCCGTGGGAATCCCAGAAAGAGACCCAGTACTTC.

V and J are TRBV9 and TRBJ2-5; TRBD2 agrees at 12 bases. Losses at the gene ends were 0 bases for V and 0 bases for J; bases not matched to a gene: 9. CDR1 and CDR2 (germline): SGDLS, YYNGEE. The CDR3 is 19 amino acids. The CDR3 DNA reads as TGTGCCAGCAGCGTAGGGGCTAGCGGGAGGGCGGCGTACCAAGAGACCCAGTACTTC. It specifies CASSVGASGRAAYQETQYF.

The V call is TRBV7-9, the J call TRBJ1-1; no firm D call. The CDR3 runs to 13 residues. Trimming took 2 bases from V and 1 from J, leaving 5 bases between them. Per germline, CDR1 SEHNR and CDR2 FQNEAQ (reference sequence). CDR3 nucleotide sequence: TGTGCCAGCAGCTTACAAGCGAACACTGAAGCTTTCTTT. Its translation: CASSLQANTEAFF.

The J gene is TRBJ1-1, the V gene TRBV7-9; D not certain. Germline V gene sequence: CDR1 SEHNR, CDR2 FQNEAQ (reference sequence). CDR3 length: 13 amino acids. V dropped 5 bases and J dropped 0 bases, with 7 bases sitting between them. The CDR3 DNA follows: TGTGCCAGCAGCATTGGGATGAACACTGAAGCTTTCTTT. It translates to CASSIGMNTEAFF.

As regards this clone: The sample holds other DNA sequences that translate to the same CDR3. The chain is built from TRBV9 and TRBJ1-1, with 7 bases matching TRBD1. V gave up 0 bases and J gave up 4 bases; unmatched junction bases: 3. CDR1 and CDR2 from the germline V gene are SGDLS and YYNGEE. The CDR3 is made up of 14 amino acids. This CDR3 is CASSVGGGGTEAFF. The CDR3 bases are TGTGCCAGCAGCGTAGGAGGGGGCGGCACTGAAGCTTTCTTT.

The CDR3 DNA is TGTGCCAGCTCACCGGGGGGAGAGGTCACTGAAGCTTTCTTT. It is translated as CASSPGGEVTEAFF. The chain couples TRBV18 to TRBJ1-1, with TRBD1 as a possible D gene (5 bases). Germline lookup yields CDR1 KGHSH and CDR2 LQKENI. The CDR3 sequence is 14 residues long. V lost 3 bases to trimming and J lost 4 bases, with 12 bases between them. The variable domain in full, completed from reference TRBV18 and TRBJ1-1, reads NAGVMQNPRHLVRRRGQEARLRCSPMKGHSHVYWYRQLPEEGLKFMVYLQKENIIDESGMPKERFSAEFPKEGPSILRIQQVVRGDSAAYFCASSPGGEVTEAFFGQGTRLTVV.